The 29 T cell receptor beta chains listed next were all sequenced from one sample in a study of shared clonotypes between healthy human individuals. It was CD45RO-negative cells, positively selected for CCR7, that made up naive CD8 cells, with terminally differentiated effector memory CD45RA+ cells excluded. Clones were read by immunoSEQ multiplex PCR, and TCRdb kept only the in-frame ones, dropping some. The table has some 2.1 million clones, about 95% seen once. Material: naive CD8+ T cells sorted from blood. The origin of the receptors is a man aged 18 to 30 in good health.

The gene calls are TRBV10-2 and TRBJ2-2; weak D call: TRBD2 (6 bases). The CDR3 runs 18 residues. V lost 6 bases and J 0 bases, leaving 20 bases between the germline ends. Germline assignment: CDR1 WSHSY and CDR2 SAAADI. This CDR3 reads CASRGNRGWQSNTGELFF. The CDR3 region has the DNA TGCGCCAGCAGGGGGAACCGGGGGTGGCAATCGAACACCGGGGAGCTGTTTTTT.

The rearrangement uses TRBV7-9 and TRBJ2-4; TRBD2 aligns across 11 bases. Germline values: CDR1 SEHNR, CDR2 FQNEAQ (reference sequence). Trimming took 0 bases from V and 3 from J; bases not matched to a gene: 1. The length of the CDR3 is 16 residues. The CDR3 DNA follows: TGTGCCAGCAGCTTAGCTAGCGGGAGGGACAAAAACATTCAGTACTTC. As protein: CASSLASGRDKNIQYF.

The chain combines TRBV7-9 with TRBJ1-2; 11 bases map to TRBD1. This CDR3 spans 19 amino acids. Germline CDR1 reads SEHNR; CDR2 reads FQNEAQ (reference sequence). V lost 1 base and J lost 8; bases outside the gene matches: 18. The CDR3 coding sequence is TGTGCCAGCAGCTTAGAAGTGTTGGTTCAGGACAGGGGGCATAGAGGCTACACCTTC. This sequence encodes CASSLEVLVQDRGHRGYTF.

Note on this clone: Other DNA sequences in this sample translate to the same CDR3. The V call is TRBV10-1, the J call TRBJ2-7; D is unclear. CDR1 is WNHNN and CDR2 is SYGVQD in the germline V gene (reference sequence). Trimming left V 4 bases short and J 0 bases short, with 4 bases between. The CDR3 extends over 12 amino acids. CDR3 region: CASSAGSYEQYF. CDR3 in DNA: TGCGCCAGCAGTGCGGGCTCCTACGAGCAGTACTTC.

Comments on this clone: Within the sample, other DNA sequences also encode this same CDR3. The chain links TRBV27 to TRBJ1-5; D not resolved. CDR1 MNHEY and CDR2 SMNVEV come from the germline V gene (reference sequence). Trimming shortened V by 3 bases and J by 0 bases, and 6 bases separated the two germline ends. CDR3 length: 14 amino acids. CDR3 protein: CASSFVGSNQPQHF. DNA for the CDR3: TGTGCCAGCAGTTTCGTGGGTAGCAATCAGCCCCAGCATTTT.

V gene TRBV5-6 combines with J gene TRBJ2-7; tentatively, D is TRBD1 or TRBD2 (5 bases each). The V end was cut by 3 bases, the J end by 2 bases, with 18 bases between. This CDR3 comprises 16 residues. The V gene's germline CDR1 is SGHDT and CDR2 YYEEEE. CDR3 nucleotide sequence: TGTGCCAGCAGCTCCGGTAGGGCCTGGGGGACCTACGAGCAGTACTTC. Amino acid sequence: CASSSGRAWGTYEQYF.

The chain joins TRBV29-1 to TRBJ2-5; D is unclear. Germline CDR1 and CDR2: SQVTM and ANQGSEA. This CDR3 has 11 residues. V lost 7 bases and J lost 7, with 13 bases in between. CDR3 region: CSATAPGTQYF. The CDR3, as DNA: TGCAGCGCTACAGCACCGGGGACCCAGTACTTC. Full variable domain (outside the CDR3, taken from reference TRBV29-1 and TRBJ2-5): SAVISQKPSRDICQRGTSLTIQCQVDSQVTMMFWYRQQPGQSLTLIATANQGSEATYESGFVIDKFPISRPNLTFSTLTVSNMSPEDSSIYLCSATAPGTQYFGPGTRLLVL.

This rearrangement joins TRBV30 to TRBJ2-7; no firm D call. The CDR3 is 14 amino acids. Between the trimmed V and J ends, which lost 0 bases and 5 bases, there was a span of 14 bases. Germline V gene sequence: CDR1 GTSNPN, CDR2 SVGIG (reference sequence). The CDR3 sequence: CAWSVDLLRDEQYF. The CDR3 region has the DNA TGTGCCTGGAGTGTAGACCTCCTACGGGACGAGCAGTACTTC.

The chain links TRBV2 to TRBJ2-7; 7 bases map to TRBD2. Germline values: CDR1 SNHLY, CDR2 FYNNEI. Trimming cost V 11 bases and J 0 bases; bases outside gene matches: 7. The CDR3 contains 13 residues. The CDR3 coding sequence is TGTGCCGGGAGGGCCACAGCCTCCTACGAGCAGTACTTC. Translation: CAGRATASYEQYF.

The rearrangement joins TRBV7-9 to TRBJ1-1, with D uncertain. Germline V lookup: CDR1 SEHNR, CDR2 FQNEAQ (reference sequence). The V and J ends lost 1 base and 2 bases respectively, with 5 bases between them. The CDR3 spans 13 residues. CDR3 amino acids: CASSLGFNTEAFF. As DNA, the CDR3 is TGTGCCAGCAGCTTAGGTTTTAACACTGAAGCTTTCTTT.

Concerning this clone: Other DNA sequences in the same sample also yield this CDR3. The rearrangement links TRBV28 to TRBJ2-5; D gene ambiguous. Germline CDR1 MDHEN, CDR2 SYDVKM. The CDR3 sequence is 13 residues long. V was shortened by 1 base and J by 1 base, with 4 bases between the two germline ends. This chain's CDR3 is CASSLSVQETQYF. CDR3 DNA: TGTGCCAGCAGTTTATCGGTCCAAGAGACCCAGTACTTC.

J is TRBJ2-1 and V is TRBV4-2, with 8 bases that match TRBD2. V lost 0 bases to trimming and J lost 5 bases; unmatched junction nucleotides: 12. Germline V lookup: CDR1 LGHNA, CDR2 YNFKEQ. The CDR3 has 18 amino acids. The CDR3 loop reads CASSQDPEWSSGDNEQFF. CDR3 in DNA: TGTGCCAGCAGCCAAGATCCGGAATGGAGTAGCGGGGACAATGAGCAGTTCTTC.

This sequence joins TRBV29-1 and TRBJ2-2, with 9 bases lining up with TRBD1. This CDR3 region has 16 residues. Germline V lookup: CDR1 SQVTM, CDR2 ANQGSEA. With 0 bases clipped from V and 3 bases from J, the junction kept 5 bases outside the gene matches. The CDR3 protein is CSVEDSGTGYTGELFF. As DNA, the CDR3 is TGCAGCGTTGAAGACTCCGGGACAGGGTACACCGGGGAGCTGTTTTTT.

The chain employs TRBV13 and TRBJ2-3; 12 bases are shared with TRBD2. The germline V gene encodes CDR1 PRHDT and CDR2 FYEKMQ (reference sequence). The CDR3 length is 17 residues. V lost 5 bases, J lost 3 bases, and 9 bases stayed unmatched. The CDR3 spells CASSLTSGGTETDTQYF. CDR3 nucleotide sequence: TGTGCCAGCAGCCTAACTAGCGGGGGGACCGAGACAGATACGCAGTATTTT. Filled out from reference TRBV13 and TRBJ2-3, the complete variable domain reads AAGVIQSPRHLIKEKRETATLKCYPIPRHDTVYWYQQGPGQDPQFLISFYEKMQSDKGSIPDRFSAQQFSDYHSELNMSSLELGDSALYFCASSLTSGGTETDTQYFGPGTRLTVL.

This clone was seen only once. V usage is TRBV10-3 and J usage is TRBJ2-7, with 7 nucleotides matching TRBD1. Germline values: CDR1 ENHRY, CDR2 SYGVKD. After removal of 9 bases from V and 1 base from J, the junction contained 3 bases not matched to a gene. The CDR3 extends over 12 amino acids. The CDR3 is CAIGTASYEQYF. CDR3 DNA sequence: TGTGCCATTGGGACAGCTTCCTACGAGCAGTACTTC.

The chain employs TRBV30 and TRBJ2-7, with D perhaps TRBD2 (5 bases). Germline CDR1 and CDR2: GTSNPN and SVGIG (reference sequence). V was cut by 0 bases and J by 0 bases, with 15 bases left in between. This CDR3 has 16 residues. The CDR3 loop reads CAWSVRSVSSSYEQYF. The CDR3 bases are TGTGCCTGGAGTGTACGTAGCGTCTCTAGCTCCTACGAGCAGTACTTC.

This chain joins TRBV11-3 and TRBJ2-7; tentative D call: TRBD1 (6 bases). The V gene lost 5 bases and the J gene lost 1 base, with 12 bases spanning the gap. The CDR3 consists of 14 residues. The germline V gene has CDR1 SGHNT and CDR2 YENEEA. In nucleotides, the CDR3 is TGTGCCAGCAGCCCAGAAGGACAGTCCTACGAGCAGTACTTC. It specifies CASSPEGQSYEQYF.

The chain combines TRBV27 with TRBJ2-7, with D perhaps assigned TRBD1 or TRBD2 (6 bases each). Germline CDR1 and CDR2: MNHEY and SMNVEV (reference sequence). V was pared by 4 bases and J by 6 bases, with 10 bases between. The CDR3 is 12 amino acids. CDR3 sequence: CASSSGGGEQYF. CDR3 DNA: TGTGCCAGCAGTTCCGGAGGGGGCGAGCAGTACTTC.

The chain links TRBV9 to TRBJ2-1; unclear D gene. Germline V gives CDR1 SGDLS, CDR2 YYNGEE. CDR3 size: 15 residues. V was shortened by 4 bases and J by 5 bases, with 16 bases between the two germline ends. In nucleotides, the CDR3 is TGTGCCAGCAGCCCTCCCCAAGGTCTTCACAATGAGCAGTTCTTC. Translated: CASSPPQGLHNEQFF.

The chain joins TRBV9 to TRBJ2-7; 9 bases are shared with TRBD2. CDR3 length: 13 amino acids. Germline V lookup: CDR1 SGDLS, CDR2 YYNGEE. V was pared by 3 bases and J by 3 bases, with 1 base of the junction left unmatched. CDR3 bases: TGTGCCAGCAGCGATAGCGGGGGCTACGAGCAGTACTTC. This codes for CASSDSGGYEQYF.

In regard to this clone: At the DNA level, this CDR3 is encoded by other sequences in the same sample as well. This sequence joins TRBV5-4 and TRBJ1-6; D ambiguous. The CDR3 contains 13 residues. Per the germline V gene, CDR1 is SGHNT and CDR2 is YYREEE (reference sequence). V lost 0 bases and J lost 6, with 4 bases in between. The CDR3 DNA sequence: TGTGCCAGCAGCTTGGAAAGTAATTCACCCCTCCACTTT. This encodes CASSLESNSPLHF.

This clone is a singleton in its sample. The chain uses TRBV7-2 and TRBJ2-5, with 9 nucleotides matching TRBD2. This CDR3 has 14 amino acids. V lost 5 bases to trimming and J lost 4 bases; unmatched junction nucleotides: 5. CDR1 is SGHTA and CDR2 is FQGNSA in the germline V gene. DNA of the CDR3: TGTGCCAGCAGCCCAATAGCGGGAGTAGAGACCCAGTACTTC. Residues: CASSPIAGVETQYF.

This chain uses TRBV9 with TRBJ1-1; 9 bases agree with TRBD1. Germline assignment: CDR1 SGDLS and CDR2 YYNGEE. The ends lost 0 bases at V and 7 bases at J; junction bases unmatched: 10. The CDR3 is 16 amino acids. CDR3 in DNA: TGTGCCAGCAGCGTAGCTCCCCGGACAGGGGAGGTTGAAGCTTTCTTT. Protein: CASSVAPRTGEVEAFF.

This chain connects TRBV7-9 to TRBJ1-1; weak D call: TRBD1 (5 bases). Germline loops: CDR1 SEHNR, CDR2 FQNEAQ (reference sequence). This CDR3 contains 14 residues. V was pared by 7 bases and J by 3 bases, with 15 bases between. Here the CDR3 reads CASTDQGSDTEAFF. The CDR3 bases are TGTGCCAGCACCGACCAGGGATCCGACACTGAAGCTTTCTTT. The full variable domain, in which reference TRBV7-9 and TRBJ1-1 provide the parts outside the CDR3, is DTGVSQNPRHKITKRGQNVTFRCDPISEHNRLYWYRQTLGQGPEFLTYFQNEAQLEKSRLLSDRFSAERPKGSFSTLEIQRTEQGDSAMYLCASTDQGSDTEAFFGQGTRLTVV.

The table lists this clone with a few counts. The rearrangement links TRBV5-6 to TRBJ2-7; the D is unclear. This CDR3 has 12 residues. Between the trimmed V and J ends, which lost 4 bases and 7 bases, there was a span of 12 bases. The germline V gene encodes CDR1 SGHDT and CDR2 YYEEEE. In nucleotides, the CDR3 is TGTGCCAGCAGCACCCCTCGAGGAGAGCAGTACTTC. Amino acid sequence: CASSTPRGEQYF. The whole variable domain, filled in from reference TRBV5-6 and TRBJ2-7, reads DAGVTQSPTHLIKTRGQQVTLRCSPKSGHDTVSWYQQALGQGPQFIFQYYEEEERQRGNFPDRFSGHQFPNYSSELNVNALLLGDSALYLCASSTPRGEQYFGPGTRLTVT.

The chain is built from TRBV2 and TRBJ2-7, with D possibly matching TRBD2 (6 bases). The CDR3 loop spans 13 amino acids. V lost 6 bases and J 0 bases, leaving 9 bases between the germline ends. The germline gives CDR1 SNHLY, CDR2 FYNNEI. The CDR3 loop is CASRVGGSYEQYF. The CDR3 region has the DNA TGTGCCAGCAGGGTCGGGGGCTCCTACGAGCAGTACTTC.

The chain joins TRBV28 to TRBJ2-7; D is perhaps TRBD1 or TRBD2 (7 bases each). The CDR3 covers 18 residues. V shed 1 base and J shed 3 bases, with 22 bases lying between them. Germline V lookup: CDR1 MDHEN, CDR2 SYDVKM. In nucleotides, the CDR3 is TGTGCCAGCAGTTTATACGCCCCCGACAGGGAGGGGGTCTACGAGCAGTACTTC. This encodes CASSLYAPDREGVYEQYF.

This clone was detected once. This sequence joins TRBV10-1 and TRBJ2-3; no clear D gene. The germline V gene has CDR1 WNHNN and CDR2 SYGVQD (reference sequence). The V end lost 2 bases, the J end lost 6 bases, and 9 bases lay between the germline ends. The CDR3 runs to 13 residues. This chain's CDR3 is CASSENTADTQYF. The CDR3, as DNA: TGCGCCAGCAGTGAGAATACGGCGGATACGCAGTATTTT.

As for this clone: Additional DNA sequences in this sample encode the identical CDR3. This chain joins TRBV5-4 and TRBJ2-2; D is undetermined. Per the germline V gene, CDR1 is SGHNT and CDR2 is YYREEE (reference sequence). Trimming shortened V by 0 bases and J by 6 bases, and 6 bases separated the two germline ends. This CDR3 is 13 amino acids long. Here the CDR3 reads CASSLVGSGELFF. The CDR3 coding sequence is TGTGCCAGCAGCTTGGTCGGGTCCGGGGAGCTGTTTTTT.